This T cell receptor (beta chain) was recovered during a study of CD8+CD57+ T cells in acquired aplastic anemia. Study at large: Average CD4+ read depth in healthy donors was approximately 11 million reads.

There are 12 residues in the CDR3. CDR1 SGHVS and CDR2 FQNEAQ come from the germline V gene. V was shortened by 6 bases and J by 5 bases, with 10 bases between the two germline ends. Both TCR beta VDJ combination and CDR3 sequence profiling were carried out. Genomic DNA was the template for this profiling. TCRdb redid the calling of the reads with MiXCR, one entry per CDR3 protein. The table records hundreds of thousands of distinct CDR3 sequences, roughly 68% of them present only once. The sequence was collected from a human donor in good health, serving as a control. Sequenced: sorted CD4+, CD8+, or CD8+CD57+ T cells (not recorded which) from PBMCs. V gene TRBV7-8 combines with J gene TRBJ1-1; D not certain. The CDR3 nucleotides are TGTGCCAGCAGGCCCTGGGGAACTGAAGCTTTCTTT. Its translation is CASRPWGTEAFF.